This TCR beta chain was identified during a study of cytotoxic CD8 clonotypes in ibrutinib-treated CLL. Study-level information: Among the patients, around 10 presented as relapsed/refractory and about 15 as treatment-naive; 17 to 18 showed unmutated IGHV. Response samples were taken after a median about 12 months of treatment, range 6 to 36.

The CDR3 extends over 14 amino acids. J gave up 8 bases and V 3 bases, and 3 bases lay outside the gene matches. Germline-derived CDR1 and CDR2 are LNHNV and YYDKDF (reference sequence). Using immunoSEQ multiplex PCR, the repertoire was profiled, and TCRdb retains in-frame clones only, with some absent. The sample lists fewer than 200,000 clones, under 85% seen once, with roughly 4.5% in the top ten. The receptor was isolated from a human donor with chronic lymphocytic leukemia. This specimen was PBMCs, taken after 24 months of ibrutinib treatment. This chain uses TRBV15 with TRBJ1-6; 8 bases match TRBD1. In nucleotides, the CDR3 is TGTGCCACCAGCAGGGACAGGGCATATTCACCCCTCCACTTT. Translation gives CATSRDRAYSPLHF.